The 24 T cell receptor beta chains given below trace back to one sample, sequenced in a study of T-cell memory formation after mild COVID-19. TCRdb passed the 5' RACE reads through MiXCR, listing each CDR3 protein once. The sample comprises 350,000 or so distinct CDR3 sequences, less than 25% of which are singletons, and 20% to 25% rests with the top ten. Sequences were obtained from PBMCs or a T cell subset sorted from them (not recorded which). The receptor set was obtained from a young man who had mild COVID-19 (a few samples of this study predate the infection). Cell type and time point are not known.

This clonotype has only a few counts. The chain joins TRBV20-1 to TRBJ1-6; D is unresolved. The V gene's germline CDR1 is DFQATT and CDR2 SNEGSKA (reference sequence). This CDR3 region has 13 residues. The germline V and J ends were trimmed by 6 bases and 9 bases, with 15 bases remaining between them. CDR3 DNA: TGCAGTGCGGAACCGGGATGGGCTTCACCCCTCCACTTT. Encoded protein: CSAEPGWASPLHF.

V and J are TRBV27 and TRBJ2-5, with D tentatively TRBD1 (7 bases). The CDR3 totals 13 residues. The V end lost 7 bases, the J end lost 5 bases, and 14 bases lay between the germline ends. Germline V CDR1 and CDR2: MNHEY, SMNVEV (reference sequence). The CDR3 loop is CASKSGGQETQYF. The CDR3 DNA follows: TGTGCCAGCAAATCAGGGGGGCAGGAGACCCAGTACTTC.

The CDR3 protein is CSAEGLPYDVEQFF. The CDR3 nucleotides are TGCAGTGCTGAGGGACTACCGTACGATGTTGAGCAGTTCTTC. This chain joins TRBV20-1 and TRBJ2-1; 7 bases map to TRBD2. The CDR3 has 14 residues. The junction had 13 bases not matched to a gene; V was cut back by 5 bases and J by 9 bases. Per germline, CDR1 DFQATT and CDR2 SNEGSKA (reference sequence).

The V call is TRBV28, the J call TRBJ1-1; D is uncertain. Germline CDR1 reads MDHEN; CDR2 reads SYDVKM. Trimming stripped 3 bases from V and 1 base from J, with 12 bases between. The CDR3 contains 15 residues. The CDR3 protein is CASSFFFEANTEAFF. DNA for the CDR3: TGTGCCAGCAGTTTCTTCTTTGAGGCGAACACTGAAGCTTTCTTT. Combining the CDR3 with reference TRBV28 and TRBJ1-1 gives the whole variable domain DVKVTQSSRYLVKRTGEKVFLECVQDMDHENMFWYRQDPGLGLRLIYFSYDVKMKEKGDIPEGYSVSREKKERFSLILESASTNQTSMYLCASSFFFEANTEAFFGQGTRLTVV.

This clonotype was seen more than once but under ten times. The CDR3 region has the DNA TGTGCCAGCAGCCGATACTTAAGACAGGGGAATAATTCACCCCTCCACTTT. It specifies CASSRYLRQGNNSPLHF. The chain links TRBV5-6 to TRBJ1-6; 8 bases are a match to TRBD1. This CDR3 is 17 amino acids long. Germline CDR1 SGHDT, CDR2 YYEEEE. Trimming took 4 bases from V and 5 from J; bases not matched to a gene: 11.

Only a few counts were recorded for this clonotype. V and J are TRBV20-1 and TRBJ2-5; a possible D gene is TRBD2 (7 bases). This CDR3 region has 14 residues. The germline V gene has CDR1 DFQATT and CDR2 SNEGSKA (reference sequence). V lost 1 base, J lost 5 bases, and 14 bases lay in between. The DNA of the CDR3 is TGCAGTGCTAGAGGTTCGGGGGGCAGGGAGACCCAGTACTTC. Its protein is CSARGSGGRETQYF.

This sequence joins TRBV28 and TRBJ2-5, with D perhaps assigned TRBD1 or TRBD2 (6 bases each). The germline V gene encodes CDR1 MDHEN and CDR2 SYDVKM. This CDR3 is built from 12 residues. The germline V and J ends were trimmed by 8 bases and 4 bases, with 11 bases remaining between them. The CDR3 loop is CASREGGETQYF. In nucleotides, the CDR3 is TGTGCCAGCCGAGAGGGGGGAGAGACCCAGTACTTC.

The V gene is TRBV7-9, the J gene TRBJ2-5; 7 bases are shared with TRBD1. Germline V gene lookup returns CDR1 SEHNR and CDR2 FQNEAQ (reference sequence). Trimming at V came to 2 bases and at J to 4 bases, leaving 4 bases not matched to a gene. This CDR3 is built from 14 residues. CDR3 residues: CASSLPGDRETQYF. In DNA form, the CDR3 reads TGTGCCAGCAGCTTACCAGGGGACAGAGAGACCCAGTACTTC. Together with reference TRBV7-9 and TRBJ2-5, the CDR3 gives the full variable domain: DTGVSQNPRHKITKRGQNVTFRCDPISEHNRLYWYRQTLGQGPEFLTYFQNEAQLEKSRLLSDRFSAERPKGSFSTLEIQRTEQGDSAMYLCASSLPGDRETQYFGPGTRLLVL.

A single count supports this clonotype. This rearrangement joins TRBV20-1 to TRBJ2-7, with D unresolved. The length of the CDR3 is 12 residues. The V gene's germline CDR1 is DFQATT and CDR2 SNEGSKA (reference sequence). V was pared by 3 bases and J by 0 bases, with 6 bases between. The CDR3 protein is CSASRFSYEQYF. CDR3 nucleotide sequence: TGCAGTGCTAGTCGATTCTCCTACGAGCAGTACTTC.

This clonotype has just a few counts. This chain links TRBV7-9 with TRBJ1-5, with D hard to call. CDR1 and CDR2 from the germline V gene are SEHNR and FQNEAQ (reference sequence). Trimming took off 5 bases at V and 6 bases at J, with 11 bases between the two ends. The length of the CDR3 is 13 residues. The CDR3 sequence is CASSAPGIQPQHF. The CDR3 bases are TGTGCCAGCAGCGCTCCGGGGATTCAGCCCCAGCATTTT.

This clonotype was seen only a few times. The chain joins TRBV12-3 or TRBV12-4 to TRBJ2-4; tentatively, D is TRBD2 (6 bases). CDR3 length equals 15 residues. Trimming took 2 bases from V and 2 from J, leaving 10 bases between them. The CDR3 loop is CASSLLLASKNIQYF. CDR3 in DNA: TGTGCCAGCAGTTTACTCCTAGCGTCCAAAAACATTCAGTACTTC.

The rearrangement uses TRBV24-1 and TRBJ2-1, with D maybe TRBD1 (6 bases). There are 14 residues in the CDR3. Trimming removed 5 bases from V and 9 bases from J, with 16 bases in between. CDR1 and CDR2 from the germline V gene are KGHDR and SFDVKD. CDR3 protein: CATSGRGTHGEQFF. The CDR3 coding sequence is TGTGCCACCAGTGGCAGGGGTACCCATGGTGAGCAGTTCTTC.

This sequence joins TRBV12-3 or TRBV12-4 and TRBJ2-7; D gene uncertain. This CDR3 comprises 12 residues. V was shortened by 3 bases and J by 6 bases, with 9 bases between the two germline ends. This chain's CDR3 is CASSFRASEQYF. CDR3 nucleotides: TGTGCCAGCAGTTTTAGGGCCAGCGAGCAGTACTTC.

This clonotype was counted a few times. The rearrangement links TRBV4-3 to TRBJ2-7; no clear D. This CDR3 is built from 13 residues. CDR1 is LGHNA, CDR2 YSLEER, per germline. V was clipped by 0 bases and J by 3 bases, with 6 bases between them. CDR3 amino acids: CASSQELRYEQYF. CDR3 in DNA: TGCGCCAGCAGCCAAGAACTCCGCTACGAGCAGTACTTC.

This clonotype appeared a single time. A junction boundary mismatches the germline segment, possibly from a read error. This rearrangement joins TRBV6-2 or TRBV6-3 to TRBJ2-3; D is unclear. This CDR3 has 12 residues. Germline V gene lookup returns CDR1 MNHEY and CDR2 SVGEGT. DNA for the CDR3: TGTGCCATCAGTTACTCTCCAGGTACGCAGTATTTT. This gives the protein CAISYSPGTQYF.

This chain joins TRBV7-2 and TRBJ2-2; 8 positions agree with TRBD1. Germline V gene data show CDR1 as SGHTA and CDR2 as FQGNSA. The length of the CDR3 is 16 residues. The V gene end was trimmed by 6 bases and the J gene end by 3 bases; junction bases not matched to a gene: 9. The DNA for the CDR3 is TGTGCCAGCAGACCCGGACAGGGTCGGGACACCGGGGAGCTGTTTTTT. It encodes CASRPGQGRDTGELFF. The entire variable domain, with the rest obtained from reference TRBV7-2 and TRBJ2-2, is as follows: GAGVSQSPSNKVTEKGKDVELRCDPISGHTALYWYRQSLGQGLEFLIYFQGNSAPDKSGLPSDRFSAERTGGSVSTLTIQRTQQEDSAVYLCASRPGQGRDTGELFFGEGSRLTVL.

The CDR3 loop is CASRRAGGAKNIQYF. The DNA of the CDR3 is TGTGCCAGCAGAAGAGCGGGGGGAGCCAAAAACATTCAGTACTTC. The chain is built from TRBV6-5 and TRBJ2-4, with 9 bases aligning to TRBD2. Germline V gene lookup returns CDR1 MNHEY and CDR2 SVGAGI. The CDR3 covers 15 residues. J gave up 0 bases and V 6 bases, and 3 bases lay outside the gene matches.

This chain links TRBV7-2 with TRBJ2-7; D unresolved. CDR1 SGHTA and CDR2 FQGNSA come from the germline V gene. With 5 bases removed from V and 2 bases from J, the gap between germline ends came to 13 bases. The CDR3 consists of 14 residues. The DNA for the CDR3 is TGTGCCAGCAGCCGCGGCCAGACCGCCTACGAGCAGTACTTC. Protein sequence: CASSRGQTAYEQYF.

Only a few counts were recorded for this clonotype. The rearrangement joins TRBV5-4 to TRBJ2-5; no firm D call. The CDR3 is made up of 14 amino acids. CDR1 is SGHNT and CDR2 is YYREEE in the germline V gene (reference sequence). The V and J ends lost 1 base and 2 bases respectively, with 9 bases between them. DNA of the CDR3: TGTGCCAGCAGCTTGTCTCCAGAACAAGAGACCCAGTACTTC. This codes for CASSLSPEQETQYF.

This chain joins TRBV12-3 or TRBV12-4 and TRBJ1-3; perhaps TRBD1 as D (5 bases). The V and J ends lost 5 bases and 3 bases respectively, with 23 bases between them. This CDR3 is built from 18 residues. The CDR3 spells CASSPFGRGINLGNTIYF. As DNA, the CDR3 is TGTGCCAGCAGTCCCTTCGGGCGGGGGATTAACCTTGGAAACACCATATATTTT.

The V call is TRBV12-3 or TRBV12-4, the J call TRBJ1-2, with D unresolved. This CDR3 has 14 residues. Trimming left V 3 bases short and J 5 bases short, with 13 bases between. CDR3 sequence reads: CASSLLRAPYGYTF. CDR3 sequence (DNA): TGTGCCAGCAGTTTGCTTCGGGCTCCGTATGGCTACACCTTC.

The table lists this clonotype with a few counts. The genes are TRBV5-1 and TRBJ1-2; 9 nucleotides match TRBD1. J was trimmed by 1 base and V by 4 bases; bases with no gene match: 8. This CDR3 comprises 16 residues. CDR1 and CDR2 from the germline V gene are SGHRS and YFSETQ. As DNA, the CDR3 is TGCGCCAGCAGCAAACGGACAGGGGCCCGTAACTATGGCTACACCTTC. Translated, it gives CASSKRTGARNYGYTF.

This chain connects TRBV5-1 to TRBJ1-4; D is undetermined. Germline V CDR1 and CDR2: SGHRS, YFSETQ. This CDR3 has 15 residues. The V end was cut by 0 bases, the J end by 0 bases, with 6 bases between. The CDR3: CASSLGASTNEKLFF. In DNA form, the CDR3 reads TGCGCCAGCAGCTTGGGAGCGTCAACTAATGAAAAACTGTTTTTT. The whole variable domain, remainder taken from reference TRBV5-1 and TRBJ1-4, is KAGVTQTPRYLIKTRGQQVTLSCSPISGHRSVSWYQQTPGQGLQFLFEYFSETQRNKGNFPGRFSGRQFSNSRSEMNVSTLELGDSALYLCASSLGASTNEKLFFGSGTQLSVL.

The rearrangement uses TRBV5-5 and TRBJ2-7; 14 nucleotides match TRBD2. The germline V gene has CDR1 SGHKS and CDR2 YYEKEE (reference sequence). This CDR3 has 17 amino acids. Losses at the gene ends were 5 bases for V and 0 bases for J; bases not matched to a gene: 7. The CDR3 bases are TGTGCCAGCAGTCGGACTAGCGGGGGGTTGAGCTCCTACGAGCAGTACGTC. It codes for CASSRTSGGLSSYEQYV.